These 8 T cell receptor beta chains were all obtained from the same sample, sequenced in a study of cytomegalovirus exposure and HLA in healthy donors. Primers included in the PCR were 60 Vbeta and 13 Jbeta primers. TCRdb's copy holds only in-frame clones and misses some; the assay was immunoSEQ multiplex PCR. The sample yields about 160,000 clones, 80% seen once. Sequenced sample: PBMCs. These receptors originate from a woman in her forties or fifties in good health and CMV-seropositive.

This clone was recorded only once. The chain joins TRBV4-2 to TRBJ2-5; possible D gene TRBD2, 7 bases. This CDR3 spans 16 amino acids. V lost 4 bases, J lost 3 bases, and 18 bases lay in between. CDR1 and CDR2 from the germline V gene are LGHNA and YNFKEQ. CDR3 region: CASSPWGAGDEETQYF. The CDR3 DNA is TGTGCCAGCAGCCCCTGGGGGGCGGGAGACGAAGAGACCCAGTACTTC.

V and J are TRBV10-3 and TRBJ1-1; the D gene is possibly TRBD1 (6 bases). Germline V gene sequence: CDR1 ENHRY, CDR2 SYGVKD. The CDR3 runs 15 residues. V was shortened by 8 bases and J by 4 bases, with 20 bases between the two germline ends. The chain's CDR3 is CAIRPYREGITEAFF. In DNA form, the CDR3 reads TGTGCCATCCGCCCATACAGGGAGGGGATCACTGAAGCTTTCTTT.

The CDR3 DNA reads as TGCGCCAGCAGCCAAGATATGGCAGGGCGGATTTTCACCGGGGAGCTGTTTTTT. It is translated as CASSQDMAGRIFTGELFF. V usage is TRBV4-3 and J usage is TRBJ2-2, with D possibly being TRBD1 (5 bases). Per germline, CDR1 LGHNA and CDR2 YSLEER. Deletions cut 0 bases from V and 4 bases from J, with 18 bases between. The CDR3 covers 18 residues.

This chain links TRBV7-9 with TRBJ1-2; D not certain. This CDR3 spans 15 amino acids. Germline CDR1 reads SEHNR; CDR2 reads FQNEAQ (reference sequence). The ends were cut back, 1 base at V and 4 bases at J, with 13 bases in the middle. CDR3 nucleotides: TGTGCCAGCAGCTTAGTGGGCAGCCCCGCCTATGGCTACACCTTC. Its translation is CASSLVGSPAYGYTF.

This chain's CDR3 is CASSQDSSAQYF. CDR3 nucleotides: TGTGCCAGCAGCCAAGACTCTAGCGCCCAGTACTTC. V usage is TRBV14 and J usage is TRBJ2-4; tentative D call: TRBD2 (6 bases). Trimming stripped 0 bases from V and 13 bases from J, with 10 bases between. Germline CDR1 is SGHDN and CDR2 is FVKESK. There are 12 residues in the CDR3. The variable domain in full, completed from reference TRBV14 and TRBJ2-4, reads EAGVTQFPSHSVIEKGQTVTLRCDPISGHDNLYWYRRVMGKEIKFLLHFVKESKQDESGMPNNRFLAERTGGTYSTLKVQPAELEDSGVYFCASSQDSSAQYFGAGTRLSVL.

The chain recombines TRBV29-1 with TRBJ2-7, with TRBD2 matching over 10 bases. Germline trimming cut 3 bases from V and 4 bases from J; bases unmatched to any gene: 3. This CDR3 spans 13 amino acids. Germline CDR1 SQVTM, CDR2 ANQGSEA. CDR3 DNA: TGCAGCGTTGAGACAGCGGGAGGGTACGAGCAGTACTTC. Translated, it gives CSVETAGGYEQYF.

This clone was seen only once. The rearrangement joins TRBV7-9 to TRBJ1-1, with D hard to call. V was pared by 4 bases and J by 2 bases, with 8 bases between. The germline gives CDR1 SEHNR, CDR2 FQNEAQ (reference sequence). This CDR3 comprises 13 residues. The CDR3 is CASSSRGNTEAFF. CDR3 DNA: TGTGCCAGCAGCTCTAGAGGAAACACTGAAGCTTTCTTT.

As for this clone: This specimen includes other DNA sequences encoding the same CDR3. The genes are TRBV19 and TRBJ2-7; 7 bases agree with TRBD1. Germline V gene data show CDR1 as LNHDA and CDR2 as SQIVND (reference sequence). Trimming at V came to 3 bases and at J to 0 bases, leaving 5 bases not matched to a gene. The CDR3 has 15 residues. The CDR3 region has the DNA TGTGCCAGTAGTATTAGTAGGGACAGCTCCTACGAGCAGTACTTC. Its translation is CASSISRDSSYEQYF.